Below, one TCR beta chain is given with its context. Antigen specificity is unknown. The source of the sample is a study of cytomegalovirus exposure and HLA in healthy donors. As for the study in general: The same platform as the approximately 640 first-cohort repertoires was used for the 95 to 150 validation repertoires, a later analysis reported. Study-level results: Across donors, most TCRs were seen rarely, yet some public ones were widespread. It was reported that the classifier diagnosed cytomegalovirus status with high specificity and sensitivity in both the original and validation cohorts.

Using immunoSEQ multiplex PCR, the repertoire was profiled, and TCRdb retains in-frame clones only, with some absent. The sample lists over 85,000 clones, approximately 90% occurring once. V shed 3 bases and J 0 bases; nucleotides not matched to a gene: 11. CDR3 length: 18 amino acids. Germline CDR1 SGHTA, CDR2 FQGNSA. The origin of this receptor is a woman under 30 in good health and CMV-seronegative. The rearrangement links TRBV7-2 to TRBJ2-5; 9 bases agree with TRBD2. The sequenced sample was PBMCs. CDR3 DNA sequence: TGTGCCAGCAGCTTCAGGGCTAGCGGGGCTACTTACCAAGAGACCCAGTACTTC. Protein sequence: CASSFRASGATYQETQYF.